The T cell receptor (beta chain) under discussion was sequenced for a study of T-cell reconstitution after alpha-beta-depleted transplantation in children. Unique molecular identifiers were incorporated into the prepared TCRbeta library. TCRdb re-analysed the PCR reads in MiXCR, keeping a single row per CDR3 protein. The sample shows 100,000 or so distinct CDR3 sequences, 7.5% to 9% of them seen only once. General study results and limits: Several hundred expanded graft clones reportedly gave rise to the alpha-beta T cells present about two months after transplant. After one year, T-cell counts and TCRbeta diversity mostly came from new T cells. Certain patients had high TCRbeta diversity at day 60, and it came from recipient T cells and thymic progenitors that survived.

This clonotype occurred many times. Its matching antigen is unknown. Trimming stripped 5 bases from V and 5 bases from J, with 9 bases between. Germline loops: CDR1 MNHEY, CDR2 SVGEGT. The CDR3 extends over 12 amino acids. This TCR was recovered from a boy younger than 10 with acute lymphoblastic leukemia, due to receive a stem cell transplant. This chain links TRBV6-2 or TRBV6-3 with TRBJ1-2, with D maybe TRBD1 (5 bases). The starting material was PBMCs, obtained before TCRalphabeta/CD19-depleted stem cell transplant. In DNA form, the CDR3 reads TGTGCCAGCAGTAATCCAGGGTATGGCTACACCTTC. This translates into CASSNPGYGYTF.